This T cell receptor (beta chain) was observed in a study of CD8 T cells in Susac syndrome. This clonotype was detected only once. The antigen is not known. Random hexamers primed reverse transcription of about 0.45 to 1 ug RNA. TCRdb called the immunoSEQ multiplex PCR reads again in MiXCR, with one record for every CDR3 protein. The profile covers approximately 110,000 distinct CDR3 sequences, with 93% appearing a single time and less than 0.4% taken by the ten largest. Germline V gene data show CDR1 as SQVTM and CDR2 as ANQGSEA. There are 11 residues in the CDR3. Trimming stripped 4 bases from V and 1 base from J, with 4 bases between. General study results and limits: Acknowledgment was made by the study that its TCR sequencing and HLA analysis involved a relatively small number of individuals.

The chain recombines TRBV29-1 with TRBJ1-2; D gene uncertain. The sequence derives from a human donor with multiple sclerosis. The sequenced sample consisted of CD8+ T cells from PBMCs. CDR3 DNA: TGCAGCGTTGCCAGTAACTATGGCTACACCTTC. Protein product: CSVASNYGYTF.